One and the same sample provided the 10 T cell receptor beta chains below, sequenced in a study of OX40 agonist ivuxolimab in advanced cancers. The data were produced by immunoSEQ multiplex PCR, yet TCRdb's version contains in-frame clones alone and is incomplete. The sample holds 77,000 or so clones; over 80% are singletons and the top ten take approximately 0.5%. The specimen was CD4+ or CD8+ T cells sorted from blood, collected in a trial of the OX40 agonist ivuxolimab. The receptors were gathered from an adult with an advanced solid tumor such as melanoma, head and neck, liver or kidney cancer.

This rearrangement joins TRBV28 to TRBJ2-5, with D tentatively TRBD2 (5 bases). This CDR3 is built from 13 residues. Trimming took off 2 bases at V and 2 bases at J, with 6 bases between the two ends. CDR1 and CDR2 (germline): MDHEN, SYDVKM. The CDR3 here is CASSLSGQETQYF. As DNA, the CDR3 is TGTGCCAGCAGTTTAAGCGGACAAGAGACCCAGTACTTC.

As regards this clone: Relative to the germline gene, one junction end is altered; a read error may explain this. The chain uses TRBV13 and TRBJ2-7; the match to TRBD1 covers 7 bases. CDR1 is PRHDT, CDR2 FYEKMQ, per germline (reference sequence). The length of the CDR3 is 14 residues. The CDR3 coding sequence is TGTGCCAGCAGCCTAGGACAGGCTTCCTACGAGCAGTACTTC. Its protein is CASSLGQASYEQYF.

The chain is built from TRBV5-4 and TRBJ2-5; a weak D match, TRBD1 (6 bases). The CDR3 extends over 17 amino acids. V was pared by 4 bases and J by 0 bases, with 19 bases between. Per the germline V gene, CDR1 is SGHNT and CDR2 is YYREEE (reference sequence). CDR3 loop: CASSRAPGTRYQETQYF. CDR3 sequence (DNA): TGTGCCAGCAGCCGCGCTCCGGGGACACGGTACCAAGAGACCCAGTACTTC. Looking up the rest from reference TRBV5-4 and TRBJ2-5 gives the full variable domain: ETGVTQSPTHLIKTRGQQVTLRCSSQSGHNTVSWYQQALGQGPQFIFQYYREEENGRGNFPPRFSGLQFPNYSSELNVNALELDDSALYLCASSRAPGTRYQETQYFGPGTRLLVL.

This sequence joins TRBV7-3 and TRBJ2-2; weak D call: TRBD2 (6 bases). Trimming took off 1 base at V and 1 base at J, with 10 bases between the two ends. Per germline, CDR1 SGHTA and CDR2 FQGTGA. The length of the CDR3 is 16 residues. The CDR3 loop is CASSLRGGVNTGELFF. The CDR3 nucleotides are TGTGCCAGCAGCTTAAGGGGCGGGGTGAACACCGGGGAGCTGTTTTTT. The variable domain in full, completed from reference TRBV7-3 and TRBJ2-2, reads GAGVSQTPSNKVTEKGKYVELRCDPISGHTALYWYRQSLGQGPEFLIYFQGTGAADDSGLPNDRFFAVRPEGSVSTLKIQRTERGDSAVYLCASSLRGGVNTGELFFGEGSRLTVL.

The chain combines TRBV2 with TRBJ1-4; possible D gene TRBD1, 6 bases. V lost 7 bases and J 0 bases, leaving 15 bases between the germline ends. This CDR3 is built from 16 residues. Germline CDR1 reads SNHLY; CDR2 reads FYNNEI. The CDR3 loop is CASMARGVATNEKLFF. DNA for the CDR3: TGTGCCAGCATGGCCAGGGGCGTAGCAACTAATGAAAAACTGTTTTTT.

The chain links TRBV7-8 to TRBJ1-1; TRBD1 is a possible D gene (6 bases). This CDR3 spans 15 amino acids. Germline CDR1 SGHVS, CDR2 FQNEAQ. Trimming cost V 5 bases and J 1 base, with 14 bases left between them. CDR3 amino acids: CASSLPRGANTEAFF. For the CDR3, the DNA is TGTGCCAGCAGCCTGCCTAGGGGGGCGAACACTGAAGCTTTCTTT.

The V gene is TRBV18, the J gene TRBJ1-6; perhaps TRBD1 as D (6 bases). V dropped 4 bases and J dropped 3 bases, with 13 bases sitting between them. Per the germline V gene, CDR1 is KGHSH and CDR2 is LQKENI. The CDR3 consists of 16 residues. The CDR3 sequence is CASSHERQDYNSPLHF. The CDR3 coding sequence is TGTGCCAGCTCACACGAGCGACAGGACTATAATTCACCCCTCCACTTT.

The chain is built from TRBV6-5 and TRBJ1-3; 7 nucleotides agree with TRBD1. The CDR3 consists of 15 residues. Germline values: CDR1 MNHEY, CDR2 SVGAGI. V lost 1 base and J lost 4; bases outside the gene matches: 4. The CDR3 region is CASSYLTGSGNTIYF. As DNA, the CDR3 is TGTGCCAGCAGTTACTTGACAGGGTCCGGAAACACCATATATTTT.

The chain links TRBV5-5 to TRBJ2-7, with TRBD2 identical over 9 bases. The V and J ends lost 3 bases and 3 bases, in that order; junction bases with no gene match: 13. From germline, CDR1 is SGHKS and CDR2 YYEKEE (reference sequence). This CDR3 comprises 17 residues. The chain's CDR3 is CASSSSLAGALVYEQYF. The DNA of the CDR3 is TGTGCCAGCAGCTCCTCCTTAGCGGGAGCCTTAGTCTACGAGCAGTACTTC.

This chain joins TRBV7-8 and TRBJ1-3; 7 nucleotides match TRBD1. The CDR3 runs 16 residues. CDR1 SGHVS and CDR2 FQNEAQ come from the germline V gene. J gave up 2 bases and V 2 bases, and 6 bases lay outside the gene matches. The CDR3 is CASSLSLGTAGNTIYF. The CDR3 DNA sequence: TGTGCCAGCAGCTTATCCCTTGGGACAGCTGGAAACACCATATATTTT.